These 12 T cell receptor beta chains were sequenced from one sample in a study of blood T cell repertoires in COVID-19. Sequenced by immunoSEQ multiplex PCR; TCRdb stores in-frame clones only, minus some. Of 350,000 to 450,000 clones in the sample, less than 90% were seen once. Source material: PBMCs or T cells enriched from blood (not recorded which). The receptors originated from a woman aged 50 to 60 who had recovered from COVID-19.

CDR3 sequence: CASSRTGVHGYTF. CDR3 DNA sequence: TGTGCCAGCAGCCGGACAGGGGTCCATGGCTACACCTTC. The chain links TRBV6-5 to TRBJ1-2, with 9 bases matching TRBD1. V lost 6 bases to trimming and J lost 6 bases; unmatched junction nucleotides: 5. Looked up from germline, CDR1 is MNHEY and CDR2 is SVGAGI. This CDR3 contains 13 residues.

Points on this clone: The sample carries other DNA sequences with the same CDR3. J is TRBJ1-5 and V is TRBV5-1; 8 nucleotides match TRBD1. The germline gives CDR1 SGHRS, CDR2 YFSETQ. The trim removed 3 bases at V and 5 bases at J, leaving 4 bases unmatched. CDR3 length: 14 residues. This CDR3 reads CASSSGQGDQPQHF. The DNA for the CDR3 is TGCGCCAGCAGCTCCGGACAGGGCGATCAGCCCCAGCATTTT.

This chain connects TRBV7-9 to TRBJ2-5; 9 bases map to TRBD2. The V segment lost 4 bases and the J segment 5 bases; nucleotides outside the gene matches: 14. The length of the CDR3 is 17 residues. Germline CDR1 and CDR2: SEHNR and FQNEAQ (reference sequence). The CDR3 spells CASSSRLAGAPGETQYF. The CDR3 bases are TGTGCCAGCAGCTCGAGGTTAGCGGGAGCACCGGGTGAGACCCAGTACTTC. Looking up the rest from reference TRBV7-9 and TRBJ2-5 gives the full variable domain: DTGVSQNPRHKITKRGQNVTFRCDPISEHNRLYWYRQTLGQGPEFLTYFQNEAQLEKSRLLSDRFSAERPKGSFSTLEIQRTEQGDSAMYLCASSSRLAGAPGETQYFGPGTRLLVL.

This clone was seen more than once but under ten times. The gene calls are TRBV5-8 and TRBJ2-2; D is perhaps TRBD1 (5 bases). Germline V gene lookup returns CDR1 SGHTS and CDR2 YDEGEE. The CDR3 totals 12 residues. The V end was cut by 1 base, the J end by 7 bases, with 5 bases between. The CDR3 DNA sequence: TGTGCCAGCAGCTTGACAGGCGGGGAGCTGTTTTTT. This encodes CASSLTGGELFF.

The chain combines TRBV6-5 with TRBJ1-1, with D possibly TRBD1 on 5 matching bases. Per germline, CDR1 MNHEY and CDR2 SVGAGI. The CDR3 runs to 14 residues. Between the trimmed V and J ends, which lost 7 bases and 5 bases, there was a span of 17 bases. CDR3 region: CASTLGRGVTEAFF. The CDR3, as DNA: TGTGCCAGCACCCTGGGCCGGGGGGTTACTGAAGCTTTCTTT.

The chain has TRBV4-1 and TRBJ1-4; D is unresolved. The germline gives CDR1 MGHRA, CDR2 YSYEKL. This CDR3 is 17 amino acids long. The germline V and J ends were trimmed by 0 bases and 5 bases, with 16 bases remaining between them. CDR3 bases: TGCGCCAGCAGCCAAGAAGTGCACGAGACAAGAAATGAAAAACTGTTTTTT. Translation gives CASSQEVHETRNEKLFF.

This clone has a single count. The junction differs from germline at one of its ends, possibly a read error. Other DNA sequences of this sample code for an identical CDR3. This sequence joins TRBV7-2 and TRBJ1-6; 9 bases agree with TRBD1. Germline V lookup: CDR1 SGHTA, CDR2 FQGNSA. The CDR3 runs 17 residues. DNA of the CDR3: TGCGCCAGCAGTCATGGGACAGGGAGCTCCTATAATTCACCCCTCCACTTT. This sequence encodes CASSHGTGSSYNSPLHF. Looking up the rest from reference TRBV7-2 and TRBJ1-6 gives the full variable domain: GAGVSQSPSNKVTEKGKDVELRCDPISGHTALYWYRQSLGQGLEFLIYFQGNSAPDKSGLPSDRFSAERTGGSVSTLTIQRTQQEDSAVYLCASSHGTGSSYNSPLHFGNGTRLTVT.

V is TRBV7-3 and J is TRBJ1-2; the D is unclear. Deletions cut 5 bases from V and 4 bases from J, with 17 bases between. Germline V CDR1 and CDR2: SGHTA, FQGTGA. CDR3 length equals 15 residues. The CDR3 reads CASSPHHLEVYGYTF. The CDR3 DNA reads TGTGCCAGCAGCCCCCACCACTTGGAGGTCTATGGCTACACCTTC. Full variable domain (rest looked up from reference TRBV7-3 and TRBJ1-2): GAGVSQTPSNKVTEKGKYVELRCDPISGHTALYWYRQSLGQGPEFLIYFQGTGAADDSGLPNDRFFAVRPEGSVSTLKIQRTERGDSAVYLCASSPHHLEVYGYTFGSGTRLTVV.

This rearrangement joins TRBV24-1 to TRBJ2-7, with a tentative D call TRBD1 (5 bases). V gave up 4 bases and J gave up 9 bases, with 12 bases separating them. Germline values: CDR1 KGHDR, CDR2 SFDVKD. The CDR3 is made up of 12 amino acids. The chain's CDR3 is CATSDPQGRQYF. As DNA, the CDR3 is TGTGCCACCAGTGACCCCCAGGGTAGGCAGTACTTC.

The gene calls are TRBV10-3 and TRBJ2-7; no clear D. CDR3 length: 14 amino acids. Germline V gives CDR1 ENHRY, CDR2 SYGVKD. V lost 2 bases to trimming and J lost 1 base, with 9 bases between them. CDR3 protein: CAISEVSKSYEQYF. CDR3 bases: TGTGCCATCAGTGAGGTTAGCAAGTCCTACGAGCAGTACTTC.

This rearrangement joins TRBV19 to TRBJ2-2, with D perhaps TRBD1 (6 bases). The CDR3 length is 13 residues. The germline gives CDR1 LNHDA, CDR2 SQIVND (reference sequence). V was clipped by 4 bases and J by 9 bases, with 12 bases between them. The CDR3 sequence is CASSTPGARELFF. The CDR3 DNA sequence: TGTGCCAGTAGTACCCCAGGGGCCCGGGAGCTGTTTTTT.

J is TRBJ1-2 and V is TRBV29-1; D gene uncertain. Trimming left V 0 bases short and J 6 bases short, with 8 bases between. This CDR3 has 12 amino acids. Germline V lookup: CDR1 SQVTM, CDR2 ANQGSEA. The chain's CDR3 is CSVEDRLNGYTF. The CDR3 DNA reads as TGCAGCGTTGAAGATCGGTTAAATGGCTACACCTTC.